Shown below are 15 T cell receptor beta chains from a single sample sequenced in a study of OX40 agonist ivuxolimab in advanced cancers. Using immunoSEQ multiplex PCR, the repertoire was profiled, and TCRdb retains in-frame clones only, with some absent. The data contain some 52,000 clones, approximately 95% of them seen just once; the ten biggest clones take up almost 25%. Sequenced here: CD4+ or CD8+ T cells sorted from blood, sampled in a trial of the OX40 agonist ivuxolimab. The receptors shown here come from an adult with an advanced solid tumor such as melanoma, head and neck, liver or kidney cancer.

This rearrangement joins TRBV5-1 to TRBJ2-5; tentatively, D is TRBD1 (6 bases). The DNA end is more similar to TRBJ2-7, so the J call may be wrong. Germline assignment: CDR1 SGHRS and CDR2 YFSETQ. CDR3 length equals 18 residues. The CDR3 DNA reads as TGCGCCAGCAGCTTGCACAGGGTTGGTGTCTTTGAGCGCTACGAGCAGTACTTC. This gives the protein CASSLHRVGVFERYEQYF.

About this clone itself: This may come from a read error, since a much larger clone is one base off. Other DNA sequences of this sample code for an identical CDR3. The chain combines TRBV7-9 with TRBJ2-7; no firm D call. Trimming shortened V by 2 bases and J by 0 bases, and 5 bases separated the two germline ends. Germline-derived CDR1 and CDR2 are SEHNR and FQNEAQ (reference sequence). The CDR3 loop spans 13 amino acids. DNA of the CDR3: TGTGCCAGCAGCTTACCGGGCTCCTACGAGCAGTACTTC. This codes for CASSLPGSYEQYF.

The rearrangement uses TRBV13 and TRBJ1-1; maybe TRBD1 (5 bases). This CDR3 has 14 amino acids. V was trimmed by 0 bases and J by 0 bases, leaving 5 bases between them. Looked up from germline, CDR1 is PRHDT and CDR2 is FYEKMQ (reference sequence). The CDR3: CASSLGGVNTEAFF. The CDR3 nucleotides read TGTGCCAGCAGCTTAGGGGGGGTGAACACTGAAGCTTTCTTT.

The rearrangement uses TRBV9 and TRBJ2-6, with a weak D call TRBD1 (6 bases). Per the germline V gene, CDR1 is SGDLS and CDR2 is YYNGEE. Deletions cut 0 bases from V and 0 bases from J, with 19 bases between. This CDR3 is built from 20 residues. CDR3 loop: CASSVAESRGHPSGANVLTF. CDR3 DNA: TGTGCCAGCAGCGTAGCCGAATCCAGGGGACACCCCTCTGGGGCCAACGTCCTGACTTTC.

The chain is built from TRBV7-6 and TRBJ2-2; tentatively, D is TRBD1 (5 bases). The CDR3 runs 17 residues. The ends were cut back, 1 base at V and 3 bases at J, with 15 bases in the middle. Germline lookup yields CDR1 SGHVS and CDR2 FNYEAQ. CDR3 loop: CASSLDRAGQDTGELFF. The CDR3 DNA sequence: TGTGCCAGCAGCTTAGATCGGGCAGGGCAGGACACCGGGGAGCTGTTTTTT.

This chain uses TRBV4-1 with TRBJ2-7, with D possibly TRBD1 on 6 matching bases. The CDR3 has 14 residues. V was cut by 2 bases and J by 5 bases, with 13 bases left in between. The germline V gene encodes CDR1 MGHRA and CDR2 YSYEKL. The DNA of the CDR3 is TGCGCCAGCAGCCAAAATGTACAGGGAAACGAGCAGTACTTC. It codes for CASSQNVQGNEQYF.

CDR3 in amino acids: CASRKDRDHGELFF. The CDR3 DNA reads TGTGCCAGTAGGAAGGACAGGGACCACGGGGAGCTGTTTTTT. The chain carries TRBV19 and TRBJ2-2; TRBD1 matches 8 bases. This CDR3 is 14 amino acids long. V was pared by 6 bases and J by 7 bases, with 7 bases of the junction left unmatched. Germline V gives CDR1 LNHDA, CDR2 SQIVND (reference sequence). Variable domain in full (rest from reference TRBV19 and TRBJ2-2): DGGITQSPKYLFRKEGQNVTLSCEQNLNHDAMYWYRQDPGQGLRLIYYSQIVNDFQKGDIAEGYSVSREKKESFPLTVTSAQKNPTAFYLCASRKDRDHGELFFGEGSRLTVL.

The chain employs TRBV27 and TRBJ1-1, with D maybe TRBD1 (5 bases). The CDR3 length is 13 residues. The germline V gene has CDR1 MNHEY and CDR2 SMNVEV (reference sequence). The V and J ends lost 7 bases and 8 bases respectively, with 17 bases between them. The CDR3 loop is CASIDFGGKEAFF. CDR3 in DNA: TGTGCCAGCATAGATTTTGGGGGAAAAGAAGCTTTCTTT.

The V gene is TRBV5-8, the J gene TRBJ2-5, with a possible D match to TRBD2 (5 bases). With 1 base removed from V and 2 bases from J, the gap between germline ends came to 9 bases. CDR1 is SGHTS and CDR2 is YDEGEE in the germline V gene. The CDR3 consists of 14 residues. In DNA form, the CDR3 reads TGTGCCAGCAGCTTGAGGACGGGACAAGAGACCCAGTACTTC. Its translation is CASSLRTGQETQYF.

The chain joins TRBV11-2 to TRBJ2-1; D is unclear. The germline CDR1 and CDR2 sequences are SGHAT and FQNNGV. V was cut by 3 bases and J by 6 bases, with 9 bases left in between. This CDR3 has 13 amino acids. The CDR3 region is CASSFLLTNEQFF. As DNA, the CDR3 is TGTGCCAGCAGCTTCTTGTTAACCAATGAGCAGTTCTTC.

The V call is TRBV9, the J call TRBJ2-7; the match to TRBD1 covers 11 bases. V lost 0 bases, J lost 4 bases, and 3 bases stayed unmatched. The CDR3 is made up of 15 amino acids. Germline CDR1 is SGDLS and CDR2 is YYNGEE. CDR3 protein: CASSVAGTGGYEQYF. The CDR3 nucleotides read TGTGCCAGCAGCGTAGCGGGGACAGGGGGGTACGAGCAGTACTTC.

J is TRBJ2-7 and V is TRBV28; D is ambiguous. With 2 bases removed from V and 0 bases from J, the gap between germline ends came to 8 bases. Germline CDR1 reads MDHEN; CDR2 reads SYDVKM. This CDR3 is built from 14 residues. The CDR3, as DNA: TGTGCCAGCAGTTTACGGCAGAGCTCCTACGAGCAGTACTTC. Encoded protein: CASSLRQSSYEQYF. The full variable domain, with the rest looked up from reference TRBV28 and TRBJ2-7, is DVKVTQSSRYLVKRTGEKVFLECVQDMDHENMFWYRQDPGLGLRLIYFSYDVKMKEKGDIPEGYSVSREKKERFSLILESASTNQTSMYLCASSLRQSSYEQYFGPGTRLTVT.

The chain carries TRBV6-5 and TRBJ2-1; TRBD1 aligns across 8 bases. V was pared by 7 bases and J by 9 bases, with 14 bases of the junction left unmatched. This CDR3 is 15 amino acids long. Germline V gives CDR1 MNHEY, CDR2 SVGAGI. CDR3 bases: TGTGCCAGCACCCCGGACAGGGTGGTCGGGGGTGAGCAGTTCTTC. Protein sequence: CASTPDRVVGGEQFF.

This chain's CDR3 is CASSWGGLAASYEQYF. The CDR3 coding sequence is TGTGCCAGCAGCTGGGGCGGCCTAGCGGCCTCCTACGAGCAGTACTTC. The genes are TRBV7-2 and TRBJ2-7; 7 nucleotides agree with TRBD2. Germline loops: CDR1 SGHTA, CDR2 FQGNSA. J was trimmed by 0 bases and V by 4 bases; bases with no gene match: 9. The CDR3 is 16 amino acids.

Turning to this clone: One end of the junction does not line up with germline, which may come from a read error. The gene calls are TRBV7-7 and TRBJ2-2; 8 bases match TRBD1. The germline V gene has CDR1 SSHAT and CDR2 FNYEAQ (reference sequence). CDR3 length: 16 residues. The CDR3, as DNA: TGTGCTAGCAGCTTAAAAGACAGGGGACTCGCCGGGGAGCTGTTTTTT. Protein sequence: CASSLKDRGLAGELFF.